Below are 24 T cell receptor beta chains sequenced from a single sample in a study of regulatory T cells in long-lasting Graves disease (dated by TCRdb to the early 2020s). The method was multiplex PCR. Sequenced on an Illumina HiSeq 4000. CDR3 regions were amplified by Arm-PCR with iRepertoire HTBI primers to construct TCR beta libraries. TCRdb itself trimmed the public reads at Q25 with fastp, ran MiXCR and retained productive beta chains. Each entry is one CDR3 protein sequence, shown with its most common DNA and genes. Counted in this sample were 450,000 to 650,000 distinct CDR3 sequences; about 16% of them appeared once. The leading ten clones occupy approximately 25% of the sample. The time point label of this sample denotes: newly diagnosed GD, antithyroid drugs for less than 3 months. For both TCR sequencing and RNA sequencing, RNA was extracted from PBMCs in TRIzol. These sequences were also reported in another study, on T cells in Graves' hyperthyroidism and ophthalmopathy.

Sequenced here: peripheral blood mononuclear cells (PBMCs), sampled at new diagnosis, from a patient treated with antithyroid drugs. These receptors were collected from a woman aged 40-60 years with Graves disease. Donor details come from another sample of the same person, matched by shared clones.

V and J are TRBV18 and TRBJ2-7, with 10 bases identical to TRBD2. Germline values: CDR1 KGHSH, CDR2 LQKENI. The CDR3 runs to 16 residues. Trimming at V came to 6 bases and at J to 2 bases, leaving 10 bases not matched to a gene. Written as DNA, the CDR3 is TGTGCCAGCTCCCCTCCAAGCGGGGGGGCCGCCTACGAGCAGTACTTC. Its protein product is CASSPPSGGAAYEQYF.

On this clonotype: A much larger clonotype is one base distant, so this may be a read error. V and J are TRBV30 and TRBJ1-1, with D unclear. The CDR3 runs 12 residues. V was cut by 5 bases and J by 1 base, with 8 bases left in between. Germline CDR1 reads GTSNPN; CDR2 reads SVGIG (reference sequence). The DNA for the CDR3 is TGTGCCTGGGGTGGGTGGAACACTGAAGCTTTCTTT. Residues: CAWGGWNTEAFF.

This clonotype was seen only a few times. The chain couples TRBV20-1 to TRBJ1-3; no definite D call. This CDR3 is 15 amino acids long. V lost 0 bases and J 0 bases, leaving 9 bases between the germline ends. Per the germline V gene, CDR1 is DFQATT and CDR2 is SNEGSKA (reference sequence). CDR3 nucleotide sequence: TGCAGTGCTAGAGATACGGTCTACTCTGGAAACACCATATATTTT. Translation: CSARDTVYSGNTIYF.

This clonotype was seen at least ten times. The chain links TRBV27 to TRBJ2-5; unclear D gene. Trimming removed 2 bases from V and 3 bases from J, with 7 bases in between. This CDR3 contains 13 residues. Germline lookup yields CDR1 MNHEY and CDR2 SMNVEV (reference sequence). CDR3 in amino acids: CASSLGIEETQYF. DNA of the CDR3: TGTGCCAGCAGTTTAGGTATCGAAGAGACCCAGTACTTC.

This clonotype was observed at least ten times. The gene calls are TRBV7-8 and TRBJ1-1; possible D gene TRBD1, 5 bases. The CDR3 loop spans 15 amino acids. Germline CDR1 and CDR2: SGHVS and FQNEAQ. Trimming cost V 5 bases and J 0 bases, with 13 bases left between them. The DNA of the CDR3 is TGTGCCAGCAGCGCCAGACAGAGGATGAACACTGAAGCTTTCTTT. It encodes CASSARQRMNTEAFF.

The rearrangement links TRBV5-1 to TRBJ2-3; 8 bases fit TRBD1. The J call may be in error: the DNA end matches TRBJ2-5 better. The CDR3 runs 15 residues. Looked up from germline, CDR1 is SGHRS and CDR2 is YFSETQ. The CDR3 DNA reads as TGCGCCAGCAGCCTCCGTCCCGGGACAGGAGAGACCCAGTACTTC. Its translation: CASSLRPGTGETQYF.

This clonotype was found many times. The chain joins TRBV29-1 to TRBJ1-1; D is unresolved. The CDR3 covers 12 residues. Trimming pared 2 bases from V and 0 bases from J, leaving 4 bases between. The germline gives CDR1 SQVTM, CDR2 ANQGSEA. The CDR3 loop is CSVEFVNTEAFF. The CDR3 region has the DNA TGCAGCGTTGAATTCGTGAACACTGAAGCTTTCTTT.

In this sample, this clonotype turned up a few times. V is TRBV19 and J is TRBJ2-2; TRBD2 matches 7 bases. From germline, CDR1 is LNHDA and CDR2 SQIVND (reference sequence). The CDR3 is 16 residues long. V shed 4 bases and J 4 bases; nucleotides not matched to a gene: 9. The CDR3, as DNA: TGTGCCAGTAGTAGCGGGGGTCCTTCGGGCACCGGGGAGCTGTTTTTT. Its translation is CASSSGGPSGTGELFF.

This clonotype was detected ten times or more. The J gene is TRBJ1-3, the V gene TRBV19; D uncertain. The CDR3 is made up of 16 amino acids. Per germline, CDR1 LNHDA and CDR2 SQIVND (reference sequence). The V end was cut by 0 bases, the J end by 0 bases, with 9 bases between. CDR3 loop: CASSIDSPYSGNTIYF. The CDR3 bases are TGTGCCAGTAGTATAGACAGCCCATACTCTGGAAACACCATATATTTT.

V usage is TRBV9 and J usage is TRBJ1-5, with D unclear. Germline loops: CDR1 SGDLS, CDR2 YYNGEE. Deletions cut 1 base from V and 7 bases from J, with 9 bases between. This CDR3 region has 13 residues. The CDR3 region has the DNA TGTGCCAGCAGCGTAAGTGGGAACCAGCCCCAGCATTTT. This encodes CASSVSGNQPQHF.

For this clonotype: This may be a read error, as it is one base from a much larger clone. This rearrangement joins TRBV5-4 to TRBJ2-3, with D perhaps TRBD2 (5 bases). The length of the CDR3 is 15 residues. Germline CDR1 SGHNT, CDR2 YYREEE (reference sequence). V was shortened by 4 bases and J by 6 bases, with 18 bases between the two germline ends. In DNA, the CDR3 is TGTGCCAGCAGCCGACGGGGAGAGCGAGGTGATACGCAGTATTTT. It yields the protein CASSRRGERGDTQYF.

The gene calls are TRBV7-6 and TRBJ2-3; 8 nucleotides match TRBD1. Trimming cost V 6 bases and J 2 bases; bases outside gene matches: 7. The length of the CDR3 is 15 residues. From germline, CDR1 is SGHVS and CDR2 FNYEAQ. The DNA of the CDR3 is TGTGCCAGCAGTTCGACAGGGGAGTACACAGATACGCAGTATTTT. Amino acids: CASSSTGEYTDTQYF.

This clonotype was observed at least ten times. J is TRBJ2-1 and V is TRBV10-2, with 11 bases identical to TRBD2. Per germline, CDR1 WSHSY and CDR2 SAAADI. V lost 3 bases and J lost 5; bases outside the gene matches: 9. The CDR3 is 17 amino acids. The DNA of the CDR3 is TGCGCCAGCAGTGACTCACTAGCGGGGGCGACCCACAATGAGCAGTTCTTC. It codes for CASSDSLAGATHNEQFF.

This clonotype was found many times. As DNA, the CDR3 is TGTGCCAGCAGCTCTATATCCGGGCCCCAGCATTTT. Translating it yields CASSSISGPQHF. The J gene is TRBJ1-5, the V gene TRBV11-2; D remains ambiguous. CDR1 SGHAT and CDR2 FQNNGV come from the germline V gene. There are 12 residues in the CDR3. V was trimmed by 4 bases and J by 9 bases, leaving 10 bases between them. Drawing the rest from reference TRBV11-2 and TRBJ1-5, the complete variable domain is EAGVAQSPRYKIIEKRQSVAFWCNPISGHATLYWYQQILGQGPKLLIQFQNNGVVDDSQLPKDRFSAERLKGVDSTLKIQPAKLEDSAVYLCASSSISGPQHFGDGTRLSIL.

The gene calls are TRBV18 and TRBJ2-7, with 11 bases aligning to TRBD1. Germline CDR1 is KGHSH and CDR2 is LQKENI. V was clipped by 3 bases and J by 5 bases; unmatched bases: 9. This CDR3 contains 16 residues. The CDR3 DNA sequence: TGTGCCAGCTCACCGTGGACAGGGGGCGCTTCTGACGAGCAGTACTTC. Protein: CASSPWTGGASDEQYF. Filled out from reference TRBV18 and TRBJ2-7, the complete variable domain reads NAGVMQNPRHLVRRRGQEARLRCSPMKGHSHVYWYRQLPEEGLKFMVYLQKENIIDESGMPKERFSAEFPKEGPSILRIQQVVRGDSAAYFCASSPWTGGASDEQYFGPGTRLTVT.

Points on this clonotype: A much larger clone sits a single nucleotide away, making a read error possible. The chain couples TRBV12-3 or TRBV12-4 to TRBJ2-7; 10 positions match TRBD1. This CDR3 comprises 14 residues. V was clipped by 8 bases and J by 7 bases; unmatched bases: 11. The CDR3 DNA sequence: TGTGCCAGCTCCCGAGGGACAGGGGCGAGGGAGCAGTACTTC. Its protein is CASSRGTGAREQYF.

At least ten counts were recorded for this clonotype. The rearrangement joins TRBV29-1 to TRBJ2-3, with TRBD2 matching 7 bases. Germline V gives CDR1 SQVTM, CDR2 ANQGSEA. The CDR3 runs to 13 residues. The V gene end was trimmed by 7 bases and the J gene end by 3 bases; junction bases not matched to a gene: 7. CDR3 amino acids: CSESSGETDTQYF. DNA for the CDR3: TGCAGCGAATCCAGCGGGGAAACAGATACGCAGTATTTT.

This clonotype has only a few counts. The chain employs TRBV19 and TRBJ2-3; 11 nucleotides line up with TRBD2. V was pared by 5 bases and J by 9 bases, with 7 bases of the junction left unmatched. CDR3 length equals 14 residues. CDR1 LNHDA and CDR2 SQIVND come from the germline V gene (reference sequence). CDR3 coding DNA: TGTGCCAGTAGTGATAGCGGGGGGGCGGAAACGCAGTATTTT. The encoded protein is CASSDSGGAETQYF.

This clonotype was found a few times. This chain connects TRBV7-2 to TRBJ2-5; D is perhaps TRBD1 (6 bases). Trimming stripped 4 bases from V and 7 bases from J, with 16 bases between. Germline CDR1 SGHTA, CDR2 FQGNSA. The CDR3 covers 14 residues. CDR3 in amino acids: CASSSGQMSATQYF. Written as DNA, the CDR3 is TGTGCCAGCAGCTCCGGACAGATGTCTGCGACCCAGTACTTC.

This clonotype was picked up a small number of times. The chain carries TRBV19 and TRBJ1-6, with D perhaps TRBD1 (5 bases). The V end was cut by 5 bases, the J end by 9 bases, with 20 bases between. The CDR3 is 16 amino acids. Germline loops: CDR1 LNHDA, CDR2 SQIVND (reference sequence). The CDR3 DNA is TGTGCCAGTAGTCTTTCGGGACGGTCGGGGGTTTCACCCCTCCACTTT. Amino acid sequence: CASSLSGRSGVSPLHF.

This clonotype was recorded once. The V gene is TRBV5-1, the J gene TRBJ1-1, with TRBD1 identical over 11 bases. V was clipped by 3 bases and J by 0 bases; unmatched bases: 10. The CDR3 consists of 18 residues. The V gene's germline CDR1 is SGHRS and CDR2 YFSETQ. CDR3 in amino acids: CASSSTGTGGWMNTEAFF. The CDR3 DNA follows: TGCGCCAGCAGCTCAACCGGGACAGGGGGTTGGATGAACACTGAAGCTTTCTTT.

The J gene is TRBJ2-1, the V gene TRBV7-3; no clear D gene. Germline CDR1 is SGHTA and CDR2 is FQGTGA. The CDR3 sequence is 14 residues long. Between the trimmed V and J ends, which lost 5 bases and 6 bases, there was a span of 14 bases. The CDR3 region is CASSRQHSSNEQFF. In nucleotides, the CDR3 is TGTGCCAGCAGCCGCCAACACTCCAGCAATGAGCAGTTCTTC.

This clonotype was detected many times. This chain links TRBV7-2 with TRBJ1-2; 9 bases line up with TRBD1. Per the germline V gene, CDR1 is SGHTA and CDR2 is FQGNSA. The CDR3 is 14 residues long. V shed 5 bases and J 7 bases; nucleotides not matched to a gene: 8. The CDR3: CASSITRDRVGYTF. CDR3 bases: TGTGCCAGCAGCATTACCCGGGACAGGGTTGGCTACACCTTC.

In its sample, this clonotype was seen a few times. The genes are TRBV20-1 and TRBJ2-1, with 10 bases aligning to TRBD2. V lost 6 bases, J lost 4 bases, and 9 bases stayed unmatched. The germline gives CDR1 DFQATT, CDR2 SNEGSKA (reference sequence). The CDR3 is made up of 15 amino acids. The CDR3 is CSAAPLAGDYNEQFF. The CDR3, as DNA: TGCAGTGCAGCCCCCCTAGCGGGGGATTACAATGAGCAGTTCTTC.